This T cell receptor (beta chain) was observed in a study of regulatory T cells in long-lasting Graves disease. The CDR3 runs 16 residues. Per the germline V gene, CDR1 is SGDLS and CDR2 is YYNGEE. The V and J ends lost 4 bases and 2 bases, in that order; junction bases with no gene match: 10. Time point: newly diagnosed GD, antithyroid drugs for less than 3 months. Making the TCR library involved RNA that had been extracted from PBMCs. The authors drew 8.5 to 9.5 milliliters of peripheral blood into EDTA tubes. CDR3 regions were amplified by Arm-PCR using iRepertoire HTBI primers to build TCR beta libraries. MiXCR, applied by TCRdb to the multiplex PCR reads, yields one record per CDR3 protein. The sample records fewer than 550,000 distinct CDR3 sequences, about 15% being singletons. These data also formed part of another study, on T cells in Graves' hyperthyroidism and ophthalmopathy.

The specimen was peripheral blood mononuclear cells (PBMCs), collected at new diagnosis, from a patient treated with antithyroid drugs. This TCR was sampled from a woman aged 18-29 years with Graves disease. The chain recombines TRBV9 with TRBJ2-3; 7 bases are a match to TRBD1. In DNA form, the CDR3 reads TGTGCCAGCAGCTCCCAGCTACAGGGGTACACAGATACGCAGTATTTT. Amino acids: CASSSQLQGYTDTQYF.